This record looks at one T cell receptor (beta chain) sequence and its context. This clonotype was seen more than once but under ten times. Its specific antigen is unknown. The sample holds no much larger clone one base away, and base qualities are not on file. Libraries of naive CD8 T cells were built from anywhere between about 20,000 and 1,000,000 sorted cells, with 10%, 30% or 50% of the purified RNA used. On a BD FACSAria II, naive CD8 T cells were FACS-sorted as CD8+CD4-CCR7+CD45RA+ and collected into RLT Plus buffer. To test detection sensitivity, Jurkat RNA equal to ten TCR copies was added to samples of about 19,000-1,100,000 naive CD8 T cells. Enrichment of CD8 T cells was done with RosetteSep CD8+ T Cell Enrichment Cocktail plus Ficoll-Paque, and ACK red cell lysis came afterward. The library was built by means of PCR. For sequencing, a NextSeq 500 was employed. Preparation of bulk TCR libraries followed a previously described approach, with the TCR primers listed in Table S5. Total RNA was purified with the Qiagen AllPrep DNA/RNA kit. Before analysis, reads from multiple sequencing runs of the same library were pooled. Per the original workflow: Reads were retained only if an exact TCR constant sequence was present, and the retained reads were trimmed to 150 nt and grouped according to their 12-nt molecular barcodes. Reads inside each barcode group were sub-clustered using a 15% Levenshtein threshold, and a quality-weighted consensus sequence was constructed for each RNA molecule. Non-functional sequences were discarded, and so were lower-count sequences lying one edit away from another sequence. Based on a fit of two negative binomial distributions, barcode sub-clusters having less than 20% of the maximum read count were discarded. TCRdb took the public reads, trimmed them with fastp at Q25, ran MiXCR for clone calling and kept in-frame beta chains. Rows matching on CDR3 protein sequence are summarized as one entry with the most common DNA and genes. TCRdb's processing, not the study's, gives the V and J calls here. In this sample the table shows 490,000 or so distinct CDR3 sequences, under 30% of which occur a single time. Together, the top ten hold roughly 0.79% of the sample.

The sample is drawn from a study of molecular identifiers for immune sequencing clone quantification (dated by TCRdb to the late 2010s). For the wider study: In a replicate experiment, RNA from roughly 20,000 or 100,000 naive CD8 T cells was split into five aliquots, four of which were sequenced. This methods study used CD8 T cells to benchmark TCR RNA copy counting and molecular-identifier clustering-based TCR repertoire sequencing (MIDCIRS).

Here is what the overall study found, with its caveats: In CMV-specific effector cells, over 99% of molecules were held by clones above 20 RNA copies, whereas under 1% of molecules were held by such clones in naive cells. The naive libraries included spiked-in Jurkat TCR RNA (10 copies' worth), and this RNA is not part of the donor repertoire. Modeling gave about three recovered TCR RNA copies per cell versus around 10 by digital PCR, implying about 30% capture efficiency. Even against a background of about a million naive CD8 T cells, spiked-in Jurkat TCR RNA amounting to a single cell's worth was reported to be detectable. When barcode sub-clustering was left out, chimeric consensus sequences inflated TCR diversity, with chimeras reaching as high as 47%. The sizes of highly expanded clones could end up underestimated when identical TCR molecules share a barcode.

The CDR3 runs 16 amino acids, cysteine and phenylalanine included. This entry keeps only the CDR3 DNA: 48 bases, framed from base 1. The germline ends are 12 bases apart after V is trimmed by 1 base and J by 0 bases. The germline V gene (reference sequence) provides CDR1 SEHNR and CDR2 FQNEAQ. Sample: naive CD8+ T cells from blood, with Jurkat cell RNA spiked in. The cell subset or site label, read with the paper, signifies: FACS-sorted CD8+CD4-CCR7+CD45RA+ naive T cells. The clonotype was recovered from a human donor in good health. Some libraries in this study had Jurkat cell RNA spiked in. Here the chain combines TRBV7-9 and TRBJ1-1; no D gene is confidently identified. CDR3 region: CASSLGLGEMNTEAFF. The DNA sequence is TGTGCCAGCAGCTTAGGTCTGGGCGAGATGAACACTGAAGCTTTCTTT.